Listed below are T cell receptor beta chains from one sample, sequenced in a study of T cell responses to AZD1222 COVID-19 vaccine. Produced via immunoSEQ multiplex PCR; TCRdb's table is partial and in-frame only. The table lists 120,000 or so clones, about 90% of them singletons, with approximately 1% in the top ten. Sequencing was performed on peripheral blood, taken on day 0 of AZD1222 vaccination. These receptor sequences come from an adult in good health. The CDR3 runs from the conserved cysteine through the conserved F or W. The D gene is left open where the match is weak. Rows give clone size only sometimes, using once, few, many, or a class for an expanded clone.

abundance,d_gene,j_gene,v_gene,CDR3aa,CDR3nt
once,-,TRBJ2-7,TRBV27,CASRLVPVVGMGPYEQYF,TGTGCCAGCAGGTTGGTGCCCGTGGTAGGGATGGGTCCCTACGAGCAGTACTTC
once,-,TRBJ1-1,TRBV7-3,CASSLTAANTEAFF,TGTGCCAGCAGCTTAACTGCAGCTAACACTGAAGCTTTCTTT
-,TRBD2,TRBJ2-3,TRBV5-1,CASSLAASGGTDTQYF,TGCGCCAGCAGCTTGGCCGCTAGCGGGGGCACAGATACGCAGTATTTT
-,-,TRBJ2-7,TRBV7-3,CASSLDSSYEQYF,TGTGCCAGCAGCCTGGACAGCTCCTACGAGCAGTACTTC
-,-,TRBJ2-5,TRBV6-2/TRBV6-3,CASSYSKGQETQYF,TGTGCCAGCAGTTACTCGAAGGGGCAGGAGACCCAGTACTTC
-,TRBD1,TRBJ2-5,TRBV29-1,CSFTMTGVGETQYF,TGCAGCTTTACGATGACAGGGGTCGGGGAGACCCAGTACTTC
-,-,TRBJ2-7,TRBV5-1,CASSSAPPRYEQYF,TGCGCCAGCAGCTCCGCCCCTCCGAGGTACGAGCAGTACTTC
-,-,TRBJ1-1,TRBV5-1,CASSRDGKYHTEAFF,TGCGCCAGCAGCCGTGACGGCAAGTATCACACTGAAGCTTTCTTT
-,-,TRBJ1-4,TRBV19,CASSILRRTEATNEKLFF,TGTGCCAGTAGTATCCTAAGGAGGACAGAGGCAACTAATGAAAAACTGTTTTTT
-,-,TRBJ1-4,TRBV7-8,CASSRGTSEKLFF,TGTGCCAGCAGCCGAGGGACATCAGAAAAACTGTTTTTT
few,TRBD1,TRBJ1-5,TRBV3-1/TRBV3-2,CASSHGGTGWNQPQHF,TGTGCCAGCAGCCATGGGGGGACAGGGTGGAATCAGCCCCAGCATTTT
-,-,TRBJ2-3,TRBV29-1,CSVRRGADTQYF,TGCAGCGTGAGAAGGGGCGCAGATACGCAGTATTTT
-,TRBD1,TRBJ1-4,TRBV12-5,CASGLGTENEKLFF,TGTGCTAGTGGACTTGGGACAGAGAATGAAAAACTGTTTTTT
-,-,TRBJ2-2,TRBV19,CASSQTHPTDTGELFF,TGTGCCAGTAGCCAGACTCATCCGACGGACACCGGGGAGCTGTTTTTT
few,-,TRBJ2-7,TRBV24-1,CATSRRDSYEQYF,TGTGCCACCAGCCGTCGGGACTCCTACGAGCAGTACTTC
-,TRBD2,TRBJ2-1,TRBV10-3,CATKGVAGDTNEQFF,TGTGCCACCAAGGGAGTAGCGGGTGACACCAATGAGCAGTTCTTC
-,-,TRBJ2-7,TRBV9,CASSATTGSYEQYF,TGTGCCAGCAGCGCTACCACAGGTTCCTACGAGCAGTACTTC
-,TRBD2,TRBJ2-3,TRBV7-3,CASSDRREGTQYF,TGTGCCAGCAGCGACCGACGGGAGGGAACGCAGTATTTT
-,-,TRBJ2-2,TRBV28,CASSLQGGGELFF,TGTGCCAGCAGTTTACAGGGCGGCGGGGAGCTGTTTTTT